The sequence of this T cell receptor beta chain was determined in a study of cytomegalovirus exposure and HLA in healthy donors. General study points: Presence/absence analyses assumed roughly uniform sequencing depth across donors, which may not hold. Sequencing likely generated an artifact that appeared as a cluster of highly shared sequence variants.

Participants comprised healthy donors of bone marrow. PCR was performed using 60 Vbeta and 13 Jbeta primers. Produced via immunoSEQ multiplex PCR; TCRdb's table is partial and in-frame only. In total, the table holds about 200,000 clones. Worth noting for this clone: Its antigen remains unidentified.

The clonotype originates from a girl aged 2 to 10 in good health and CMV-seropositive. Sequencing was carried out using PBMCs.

Here the CDR3 DNA reads TGCGCCAGCTCGATAGCGGGAGAGGTTGGTGAGCAGTTCTTC. Translating it yields CASSIAGEVGEQFF. V is TRBV5-1 and J is TRBJ2-1; 9 bases line up with TRBD2. Germline-derived CDR1 and CDR2 are SGHRS and YFSETQ. The CDR3 has 14 amino acids. V shed 7 bases, J shed 9 bases, and the junction held 11 bases outside the gene matches.